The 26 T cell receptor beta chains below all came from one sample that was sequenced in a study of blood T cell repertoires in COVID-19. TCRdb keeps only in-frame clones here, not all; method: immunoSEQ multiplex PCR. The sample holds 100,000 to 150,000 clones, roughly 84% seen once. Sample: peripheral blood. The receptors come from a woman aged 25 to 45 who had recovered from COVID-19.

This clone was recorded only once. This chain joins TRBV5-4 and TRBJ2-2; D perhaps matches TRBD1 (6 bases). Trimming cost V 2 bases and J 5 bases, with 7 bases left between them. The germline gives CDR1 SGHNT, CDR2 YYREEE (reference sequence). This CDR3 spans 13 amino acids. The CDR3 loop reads CASSFQGTGELFF. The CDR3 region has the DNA TGTGCCAGCAGCTTCCAGGGGACCGGGGAGCTGTTTTTT.

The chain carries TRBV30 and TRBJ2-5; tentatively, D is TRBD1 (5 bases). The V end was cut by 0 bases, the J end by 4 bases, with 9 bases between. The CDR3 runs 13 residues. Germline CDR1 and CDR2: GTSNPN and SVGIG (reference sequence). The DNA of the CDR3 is TGTGCCTGGAGTGTACGGACACGAGAGACCCAGTACTTC. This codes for CAWSVRTRETQYF.

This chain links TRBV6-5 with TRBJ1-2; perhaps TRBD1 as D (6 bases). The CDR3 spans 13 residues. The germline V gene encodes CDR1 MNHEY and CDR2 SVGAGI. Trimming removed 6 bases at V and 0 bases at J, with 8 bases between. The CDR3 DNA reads TGTGCCAGCAGGACAGGCGCTAACTATGGCTACACCTTC. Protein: CASRTGANYGYTF.

CDR3 loop: CASRNSGSVTDTQYF. The CDR3 DNA follows: TGTGCCAGTAGGAATAGCGGGAGCGTAACAGATACGCAGTATTTT. V usage is TRBV19 and J usage is TRBJ2-3; 9 nucleotides align to TRBD2. The CDR3 consists of 15 residues. V lost 6 bases and J lost 3; bases outside the gene matches: 7. Germline V lookup: CDR1 LNHDA, CDR2 SQIVND (reference sequence).

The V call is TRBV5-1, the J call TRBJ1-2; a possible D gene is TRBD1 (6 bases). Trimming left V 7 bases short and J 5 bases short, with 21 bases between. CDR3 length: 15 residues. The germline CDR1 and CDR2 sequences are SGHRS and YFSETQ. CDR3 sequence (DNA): TGCGCCAGCCAAAGTAGTACAGGGTGGGAATATGGCTACACCTTC. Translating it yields CASQSSTGWEYGYTF. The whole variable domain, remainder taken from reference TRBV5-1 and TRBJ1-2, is KAGVTQTPRYLIKTRGQQVTLSCSPISGHRSVSWYQQTPGQGLQFLFEYFSETQRNKGNFPGRFSGRQFSNSRSEMNVSTLELGDSALYLCASQSSTGWEYGYTFGSGTRLTVV.

The CDR3 protein is CASSSGSTSFGAKNIQYF. CDR3 bases: TGTGCCAGCAGCTCGGGGTCGACTAGTTTTGGAGCCAAAAACATTCAGTACTTC. V and J are TRBV5-4 and TRBJ2-4, with D possibly matching TRBD2 (6 bases). The germline CDR1 and CDR2 sequences are SGHNT and YYREEE (reference sequence). The length of the CDR3 is 18 residues. V lost 3 bases to trimming and J lost 0 bases, with 19 bases between them. The entire variable domain, with the rest obtained from reference TRBV5-4 and TRBJ2-4, is as follows: ETGVTQSPTHLIKTRGQQVTLRCSSQSGHNTVSWYQQALGQGPQFIFQYYREEENGRGNFPPRFSGLQFPNYSSELNVNALELDDSALYLCASSSGSTSFGAKNIQYFGAGTRLSVL.

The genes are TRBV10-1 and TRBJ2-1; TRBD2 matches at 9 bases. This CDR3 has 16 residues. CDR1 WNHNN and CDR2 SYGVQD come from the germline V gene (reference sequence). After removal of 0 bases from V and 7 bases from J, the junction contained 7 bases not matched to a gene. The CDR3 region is CASSESIAGGDNEQFF. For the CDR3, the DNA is TGCGCCAGCAGTGAGTCGATTGCGGGGGGGGATAATGAGCAGTTCTTC.

Written as DNA, the CDR3 is TGTGCCAGCTCCCAGGTCGAAGGGGGCGGAAATGAAAAACTGTTTTTT. Translating it yields CASSQVEGGGNEKLFF. J is TRBJ1-4 and V is TRBV18; 7 bases align to TRBD1. The germline gives CDR1 KGHSH, CDR2 LQKENI. The CDR3 has 16 amino acids. V dropped 6 bases and J dropped 5; count of bases not matched to a gene: 12.

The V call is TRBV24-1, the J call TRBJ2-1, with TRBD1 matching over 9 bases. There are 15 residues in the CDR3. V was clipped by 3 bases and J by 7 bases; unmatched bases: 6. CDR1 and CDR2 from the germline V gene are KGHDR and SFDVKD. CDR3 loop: CATSDPGQGRNEQFF. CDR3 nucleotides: TGTGCCACCAGTGATCCGGGACAGGGAAGAAATGAGCAGTTCTTC.

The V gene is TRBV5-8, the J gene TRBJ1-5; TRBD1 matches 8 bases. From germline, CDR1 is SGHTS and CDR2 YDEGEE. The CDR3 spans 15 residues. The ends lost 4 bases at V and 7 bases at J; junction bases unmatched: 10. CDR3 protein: CASSDGQGPEQPQHF. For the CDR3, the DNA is TGTGCCAGCAGCGACGGACAGGGCCCCGAACAGCCCCAGCATTTT.

The CDR3 coding sequence is TGTGCCAGCAGTTACCGGGTCGGCACTGAAGCTTTCTTT. Translating it yields CASSYRVGTEAFF. V gene TRBV7-2 combines with J gene TRBJ1-1; D remains unclear. Trimming left V 6 bases short and J 4 bases short, with 12 bases between. CDR1 is SGHTA and CDR2 is FQGNSA in the germline V gene. The CDR3 totals 13 residues.

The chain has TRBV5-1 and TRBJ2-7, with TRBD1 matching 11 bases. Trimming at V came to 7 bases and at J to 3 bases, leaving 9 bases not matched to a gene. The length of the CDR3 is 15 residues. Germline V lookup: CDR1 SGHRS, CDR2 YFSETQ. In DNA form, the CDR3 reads TGCGCCAGCGGAAACTCCGGGACAGGGGGCTACGAGCAGTACTTC. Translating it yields CASGNSGTGGYEQYF.

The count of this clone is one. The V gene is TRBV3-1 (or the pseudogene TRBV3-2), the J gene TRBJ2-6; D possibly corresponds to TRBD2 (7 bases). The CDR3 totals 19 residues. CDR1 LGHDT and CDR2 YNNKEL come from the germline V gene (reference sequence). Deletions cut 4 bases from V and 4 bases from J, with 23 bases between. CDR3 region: CASSLWDASRGAGANVLTF. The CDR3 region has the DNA TGTGCCAGCAGCCTTTGGGACGCCAGCCGGGGGGCCGGGGCCAACGTCCTGACTTTC.

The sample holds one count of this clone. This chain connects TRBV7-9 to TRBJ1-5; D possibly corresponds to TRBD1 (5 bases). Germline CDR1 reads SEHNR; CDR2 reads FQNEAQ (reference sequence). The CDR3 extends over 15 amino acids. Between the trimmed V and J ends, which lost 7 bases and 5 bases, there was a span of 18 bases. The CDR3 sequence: CASTYGGVRDQPQHF. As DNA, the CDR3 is TGTGCCAGCACCTATGGAGGGGTTAGGGATCAGCCCCAGCATTTT. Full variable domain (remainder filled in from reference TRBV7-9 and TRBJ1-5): DTGVSQNPRHKITKRGQNVTFRCDPISEHNRLYWYRQTLGQGPEFLTYFQNEAQLEKSRLLSDRFSAERPKGSFSTLEIQRTEQGDSAMYLCASTYGGVRDQPQHFGDGTRLSIL.

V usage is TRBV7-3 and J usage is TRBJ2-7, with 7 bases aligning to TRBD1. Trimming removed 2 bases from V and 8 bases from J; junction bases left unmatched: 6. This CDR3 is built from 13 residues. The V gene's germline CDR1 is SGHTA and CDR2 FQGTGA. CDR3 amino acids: CASSLGTASKQYF. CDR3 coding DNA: TGTGCCAGCAGCTTAGGGACAGCCTCGAAGCAGTACTTC.

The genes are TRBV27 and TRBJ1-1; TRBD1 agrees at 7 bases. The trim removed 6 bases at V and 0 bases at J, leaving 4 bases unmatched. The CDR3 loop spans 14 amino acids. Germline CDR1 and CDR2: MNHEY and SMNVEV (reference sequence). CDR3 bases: TGTGCCAGCAGATCGGACAGGATGAACACTGAAGCTTTCTTT. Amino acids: CASRSDRMNTEAFF.

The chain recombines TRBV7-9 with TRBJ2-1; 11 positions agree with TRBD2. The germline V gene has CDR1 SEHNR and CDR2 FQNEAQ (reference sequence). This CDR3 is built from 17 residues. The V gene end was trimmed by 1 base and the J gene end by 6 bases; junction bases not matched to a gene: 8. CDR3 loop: CASSLGSLAGGLNEQFF. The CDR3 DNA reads TGTGCCAGCAGCTTAGGTAGTCTAGCGGGAGGTCTCAATGAGCAGTTCTTC.

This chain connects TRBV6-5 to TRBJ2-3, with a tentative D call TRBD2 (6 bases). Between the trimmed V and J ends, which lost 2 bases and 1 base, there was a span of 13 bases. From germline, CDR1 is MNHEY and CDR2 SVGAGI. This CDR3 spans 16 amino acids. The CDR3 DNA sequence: TGTGCCAGCAGTTACGCAACCGGGACTGGCACAGATACGCAGTATTTT. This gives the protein CASSYATGTGTDTQYF.

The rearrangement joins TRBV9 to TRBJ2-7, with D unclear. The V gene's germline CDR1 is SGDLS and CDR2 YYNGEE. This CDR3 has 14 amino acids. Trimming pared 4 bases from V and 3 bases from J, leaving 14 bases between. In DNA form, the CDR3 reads TGTGCCAGCAGCCATGACACCCCAGGCTACGAGCAGTACTTC. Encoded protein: CASSHDTPGYEQYF.

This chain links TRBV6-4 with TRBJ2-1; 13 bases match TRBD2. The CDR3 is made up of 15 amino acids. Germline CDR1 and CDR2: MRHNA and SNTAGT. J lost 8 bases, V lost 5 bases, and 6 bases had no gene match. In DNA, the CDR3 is TGTGCCAGCAGTCGGACTAGCGGGAGTTCGGATGAGCAGTTCTTC. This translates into CASSRTSGSSDEQFF.

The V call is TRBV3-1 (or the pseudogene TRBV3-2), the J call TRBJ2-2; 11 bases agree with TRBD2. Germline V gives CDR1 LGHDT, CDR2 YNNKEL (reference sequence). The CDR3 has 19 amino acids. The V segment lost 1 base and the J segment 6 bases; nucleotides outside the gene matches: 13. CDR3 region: CASSQVRLAGGLRPGELFF. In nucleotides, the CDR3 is TGTGCCAGCAGCCAAGTTCGGCTAGCGGGGGGTCTGAGACCCGGGGAGCTGTTTTTT.

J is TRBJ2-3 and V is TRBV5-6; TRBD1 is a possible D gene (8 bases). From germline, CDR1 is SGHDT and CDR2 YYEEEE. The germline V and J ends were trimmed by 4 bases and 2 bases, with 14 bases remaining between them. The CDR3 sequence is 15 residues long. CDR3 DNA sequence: TGTGCCAGCAGCCCACAGGGGGGGAACACAGATACGCAGTATTTT. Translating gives CASSPQGGNTDTQYF.

CDR3 residues: CASSSGVSGKPPEQYF. DNA for the CDR3: TGTGCCAGCAGCTCCGGAGTCAGCGGCAAGCCCCCCGAGCAGTACTTC. V is TRBV5-4 and J is TRBJ2-7; maybe TRBD2 (5 bases). V lost 3 bases to trimming and J lost 6 bases, with 22 bases between them. The CDR3 is 16 residues long. Germline-derived CDR1 and CDR2 are SGHNT and YYREEE (reference sequence).

CDR3 nucleotide sequence: TGCAGCGTGGCAGACTCGGTGCGAGGAGCCACTGAAGCTTTCTTT. Its translation is CSVADSVRGATEAFF. This sequence joins TRBV29-1 and TRBJ1-1; D is ambiguous. Germline values: CDR1 SQVTM, CDR2 ANQGSEA. The CDR3 consists of 15 residues. Trimming took off 6 bases at V and 4 bases at J, with 21 bases between the two ends.

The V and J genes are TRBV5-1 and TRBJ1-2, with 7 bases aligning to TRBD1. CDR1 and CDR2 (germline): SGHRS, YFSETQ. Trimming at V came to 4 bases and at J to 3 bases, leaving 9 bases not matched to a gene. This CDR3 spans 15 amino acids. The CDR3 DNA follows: TGCGCCAGCAGCGCAATGACAGGGCGGGACTATGGCTACACCTTC. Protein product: CASSAMTGRDYGYTF.

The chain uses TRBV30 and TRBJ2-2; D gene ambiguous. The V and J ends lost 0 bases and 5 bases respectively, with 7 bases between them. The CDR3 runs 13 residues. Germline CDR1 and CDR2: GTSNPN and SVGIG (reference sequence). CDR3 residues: CAWSVSETGELFF. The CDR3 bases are TGTGCCTGGAGTGTAAGCGAAACCGGGGAGCTGTTTTTT.